This TCR beta chain was captured in a study of blood T cell repertoires in COVID-19. Across the study: Specimens from acute and convalescent COVID-19 originated in the United States, Italy and Spain. In each case, the material was cDNA or gDNA derived from T cells, B-cell-depleted T cells, or PBMCs.

Germline loops: CDR1 LNHDA, CDR2 SQIVND (reference sequence). The germline V and J ends were trimmed by 6 bases and 4 bases, with 12 bases remaining between them. The CDR3 extends over 14 amino acids. Source study methods: Cell counts per sample came from amplifying reference gene primers. Generated by immunoSEQ multiplex PCR, the TCRdb table keeps only in-frame clones and is missing some. V and J calls and clone size are given by that table; D and trimming were obtained from the DNA. The sample consists of 90,000 to 100,000 clones, roughly 82% of them appearing once. The rearrangement uses TRBV19 and TRBJ2-2, with a possible D match to TRBD2 (6 bases). This receptor was obtained from a man at least 80 years old with acute or convalescent COVID-19. The sequencing input was peripheral blood. The CDR3, as DNA: TGTGCCAGTAGGACCGGGACTCTCACCGGGGAGCTGTTTTTT. Protein product: CASRTGTLTGELFF.